This TCR beta chain comes out of a study of T cell responses to AZD1222 COVID-19 vaccine. General observations from the study: Within unmutated variant regions lay the reported targets of nearly half of spike-specific TCRs.

TCRdb keeps only in-frame clones here, not all; method: immunoSEQ multiplex PCR. This sample yields 90,000 or so clones, of which 75% to 90% are seen a single time; just over 5.5% belongs to the top ten. CDR1 and CDR2 (germline): SNHLY, FYNNEI. With 3 bases removed from V and 4 bases from J, the gap between germline ends came to 33 bases. The CDR3 extends over 21 amino acids. For this clone: What it binds is not known.

This sequence was found in an adult who received the AZD1222 COVID-19 vaccine. The chain is built from TRBV2 and TRBJ1-2; TRBD1 might be the D (6 bases). This sample comprised peripheral blood, obtained 28 days after the second AZD1222 dose. In DNA form, the CDR3 reads TGTGCCAGCAGTGACTTAGTAGGGGGAAGCCCCTCAGAACAGGGATCCTATGGCTACACCTTC. Residues: CASSDLVGGSPSEQGSYGYTF.